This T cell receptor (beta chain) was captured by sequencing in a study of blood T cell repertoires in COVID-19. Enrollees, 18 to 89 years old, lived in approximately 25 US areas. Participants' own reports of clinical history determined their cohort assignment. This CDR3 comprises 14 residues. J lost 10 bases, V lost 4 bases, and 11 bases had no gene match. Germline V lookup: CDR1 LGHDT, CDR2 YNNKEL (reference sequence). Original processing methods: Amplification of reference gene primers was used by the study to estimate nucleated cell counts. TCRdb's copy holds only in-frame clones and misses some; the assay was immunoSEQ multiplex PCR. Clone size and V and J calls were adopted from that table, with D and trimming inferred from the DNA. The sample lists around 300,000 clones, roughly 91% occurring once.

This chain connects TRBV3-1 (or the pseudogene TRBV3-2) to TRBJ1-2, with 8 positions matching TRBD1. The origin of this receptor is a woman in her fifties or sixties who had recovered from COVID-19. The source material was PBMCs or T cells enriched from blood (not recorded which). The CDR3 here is CASSPLDRGSDYTF. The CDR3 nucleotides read TGTGCCAGCAGCCCCTTAGACAGGGGTTCGGACTACACCTTC.